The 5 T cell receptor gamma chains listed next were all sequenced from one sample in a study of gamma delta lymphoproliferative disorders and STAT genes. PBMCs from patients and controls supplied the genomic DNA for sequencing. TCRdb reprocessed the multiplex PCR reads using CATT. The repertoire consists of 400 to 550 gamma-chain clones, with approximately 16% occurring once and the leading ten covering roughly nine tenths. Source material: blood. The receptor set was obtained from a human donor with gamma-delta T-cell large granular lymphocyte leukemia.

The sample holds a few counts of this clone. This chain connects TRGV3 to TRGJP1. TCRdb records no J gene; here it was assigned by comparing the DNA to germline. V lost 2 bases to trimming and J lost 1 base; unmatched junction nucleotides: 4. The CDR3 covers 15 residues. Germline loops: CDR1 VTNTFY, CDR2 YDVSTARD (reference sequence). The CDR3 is CATWDTRTTGWFKIF. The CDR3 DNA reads TGTGCCACCTGGGACACTCGTACCACTGGTTGGTTCAAGATATTT.

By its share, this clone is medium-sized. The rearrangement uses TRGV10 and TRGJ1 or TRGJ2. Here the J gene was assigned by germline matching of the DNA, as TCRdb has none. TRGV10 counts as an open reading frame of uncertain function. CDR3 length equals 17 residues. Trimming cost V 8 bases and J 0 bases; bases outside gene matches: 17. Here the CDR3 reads CAAWDPTPLQNYYKKLF. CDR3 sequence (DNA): TGTGCTGCGTGGGACCCTACCCCATTACAGAATTATTATAAGAAACTCTTT.

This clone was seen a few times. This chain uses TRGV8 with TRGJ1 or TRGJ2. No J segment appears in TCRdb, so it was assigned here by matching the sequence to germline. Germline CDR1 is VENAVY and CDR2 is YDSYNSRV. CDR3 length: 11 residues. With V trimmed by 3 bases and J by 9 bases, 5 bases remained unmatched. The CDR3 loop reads CATWDWGKKLF. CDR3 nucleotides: TGTGCCACCTGGGATTGGGGTAAGAAACTCTTT.

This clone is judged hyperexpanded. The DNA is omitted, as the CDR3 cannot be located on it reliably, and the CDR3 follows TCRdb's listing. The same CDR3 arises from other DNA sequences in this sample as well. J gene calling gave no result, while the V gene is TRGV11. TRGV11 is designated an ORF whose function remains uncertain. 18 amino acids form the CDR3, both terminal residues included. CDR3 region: CTTVPAGLTRRKWYKKLF.

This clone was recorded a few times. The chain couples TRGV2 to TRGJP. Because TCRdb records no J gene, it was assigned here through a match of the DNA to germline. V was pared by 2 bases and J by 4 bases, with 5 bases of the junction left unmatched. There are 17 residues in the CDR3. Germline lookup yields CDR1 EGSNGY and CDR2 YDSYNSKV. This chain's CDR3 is CATWDARQELGKKIKVF. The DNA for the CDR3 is TGTGCCACCTGGGACGCCCGACAAGAGTTGGGCAAAAAAATCAAGGTATTT.